These 25 T cell receptor beta chains were sequenced from one sample in a study of blood T cell repertoires in COVID-19. Profiled with immunoSEQ multiplex PCR; TCRdb holds only in-frame clones, not every one. Of approximately 69,000 clones in the sample, roughly 88% were seen once. The specimen was peripheral blood. These receptors were taken from a man aged 50 to 60 with acute or convalescent COVID-19.

This clone came up once. The chain recombines TRBV25-1 with TRBJ2-7; D is uncertain. This CDR3 contains 12 residues. The germline CDR1 and CDR2 sequences are MGHDK and SYGVNS. Trimming stripped 8 bases from V and 2 bases from J, with 10 bases between. The CDR3 region has the DNA TGTGCCAGCTCTCAAGCGACCTACGAGCAGTACTTC. Its protein is CASSQATYEQYF.

The rearrangement uses TRBV5-6 and TRBJ1-2; 9 bases map to TRBD1. The CDR3 is made up of 14 amino acids. Trimming at V came to 4 bases and at J to 4 bases, leaving 5 bases not matched to a gene. The germline gives CDR1 SGHDT, CDR2 YYEEEE. This CDR3 is CASSAGQGGYGYTF. The CDR3 DNA follows: TGTGCCAGCAGCGCGGGACAGGGTGGCTATGGCTACACCTTC.

The chain employs TRBV7-8 and TRBJ2-3, with D possibly matching TRBD2 (7 bases). Germline loops: CDR1 SGHVS, CDR2 FQNEAQ. The CDR3 contains 16 residues. With 1 base removed from V and 4 bases from J, the gap between germline ends came to 15 bases. CDR3 protein: CASSLEGGGPPDTQYF. Written as DNA, the CDR3 is TGTGCCAGCAGCTTAGAAGGGGGGGGGCCCCCAGATACGCAGTATTTT.

The chain carries TRBV7-6 and TRBJ2-3; TRBD2 matches 13 bases. The J segment lost 7 bases and the V segment lost 6 bases, leaving 7 bases of the junction unmatched. Germline CDR1 is SGHVS and CDR2 is FNYEAQ. CDR3 length: 15 amino acids. This CDR3 is CASRSTSGGANTQYF. The CDR3 nucleotides read TGTGCCAGCAGATCAACTAGCGGGGGGGCAAATACGCAGTATTTT.

V and J are TRBV7-2 and TRBJ2-7, with TRBD1 matching 10 bases. The CDR3 covers 15 residues. V shed 4 bases, J shed 6 bases, and the junction held 9 bases outside the gene matches. Germline V CDR1 and CDR2: SGHTA, FQGNSA. The CDR3 loop reads CASSSPRQGASEQYF. The CDR3 nucleotides read TGTGCCAGCAGCTCGCCGCGACAGGGGGCGAGCGAGCAGTACTTC.

This chain links TRBV3-1 (or the pseudogene TRBV3-2) with TRBJ2-5; 11 nucleotides line up with TRBD2. The germline CDR1 and CDR2 sequences are LGHDT and YNNKEL (reference sequence). The CDR3 is 16 amino acids. Trimming at V came to 4 bases and at J to 5 bases, leaving 9 bases not matched to a gene. In DNA form, the CDR3 reads TGTGCCAGCAGCCGCATTAGCGGGGGGGCCGGGGAGACCCAGTACTTC. It translates to CASSRISGGAGETQYF.

This clone was detected a few times. The chain has TRBV12-5 and TRBJ2-1; a possible D gene is TRBD1 (6 bases). This CDR3 comprises 16 residues. V was cut by 1 base and J by 0 bases, with 10 bases left in between. Germline-derived CDR1 and CDR2 are LGHNT and FRNRAP. CDR3: CASGLDRESSYNEQFF. The CDR3 DNA reads as TGTGCTAGTGGTTTGGACAGGGAGAGCTCCTACAATGAGCAGTTCTTC. The entire variable domain, with the rest obtained from reference TRBV12-5 and TRBJ2-1, is as follows: DARVTQTPRHKVTEMGQEVTMRCQPILGHNTVFWYRQTMMQGLELLAYFRNRAPLDDSGMPKDRFSAEMPDATLATLKIQPSEPRDSAVYFCASGLDRESSYNEQFFGPGTRLTVL.

The gene calls are TRBV28 and TRBJ2-1; D might be TRBD1 (7 bases). Germline V gene sequence: CDR1 MDHEN, CDR2 SYDVKM. The CDR3 covers 15 residues. Deletions cut 5 bases from V and 3 bases from J, with 14 bases between. The CDR3 is CASSPNRGLYNEQFF. DNA of the CDR3: TGTGCCAGCAGTCCCAACAGGGGACTCTACAATGAGCAGTTCTTC. Using reference TRBV28 and TRBJ2-1 for the parts outside the CDR3, the full variable domain is DVKVTQSSRYLVKRTGEKVFLECVQDMDHENMFWYRQDPGLGLRLIYFSYDVKMKEKGDIPEGYSVSREKKERFSLILESASTNQTSMYLCASSPNRGLYNEQFFGPGTRLTVL.

V usage is TRBV7-2 and J usage is TRBJ1-6, with a possible D match to TRBD1 (6 bases). Trimming left V 5 bases short and J 3 bases short, with 14 bases between. The germline V gene encodes CDR1 SGHTA and CDR2 FQGNSA. The CDR3 is 16 residues long. The CDR3 loop reads CASSGRDNLYNSPLHF. Written as DNA, the CDR3 is TGTGCCAGCAGCGGCCGGGACAACCTCTATAATTCACCCCTCCACTTT.

This clone was found once. The chain joins TRBV11-1 to TRBJ2-1; D uncertain. Per germline, CDR1 SGHAT and CDR2 FQDESV (reference sequence). The CDR3 consists of 16 residues. V was trimmed by 0 bases and J by 4 bases, leaving 13 bases between them. The CDR3 here is CASSLARAVVYNEQFF. The DNA for the CDR3 is TGTGCCAGCAGCTTAGCGCGTGCGGTAGTTTACAATGAGCAGTTCTTC.

The chain recombines TRBV5-1 with TRBJ1-2, with D perhaps matching TRBD1 (6 bases). Germline CDR1 and CDR2: SGHRS and YFSETQ. This CDR3 is built from 15 residues. Trimming stripped 4 bases from V and 8 bases from J, with 21 bases between. CDR3 protein: CASSPGQPSHNGYTF. The CDR3 bases are TGCGCCAGCAGCCCAGGACAGCCTTCACATAACGGCTACACCTTC.

V and J are TRBV9 and TRBJ1-2, with 10 bases lining up with TRBD1. This CDR3 is built from 14 residues. The germline CDR1 and CDR2 sequences are SGDLS and YYNGEE. J lost 3 bases, V lost 3 bases, and 2 bases had no gene match. The CDR3 region is CASSETGGYYGYTF. DNA of the CDR3: TGTGCCAGCAGCGAGACAGGGGGCTACTATGGCTACACCTTC. Complete variable domain (other parts from reference TRBV9 and TRBJ1-2): DSGVTQTPKHLITATGQRVTLRCSPRSGDLSVYWYQQSLDQGLQFLIQYYNGEERAKGNILERFSAQQFPDLHSELNLSSLELGDSALYFCASSETGGYYGYTFGSGTRLTVV.

This chain uses TRBV3-1 (or the pseudogene TRBV3-2) with TRBJ1-2, with 7 positions matching TRBD1. The junction had 6 bases not matched to a gene; V was cut back by 4 bases and J by 4 bases. This CDR3 has 14 residues. The germline CDR1 and CDR2 sequences are LGHDT and YNNKEL (reference sequence). CDR3 nucleotide sequence: TGTGCCAGCAGCCTCGGACAGGCTCCCTATGGCTACACCTTC. It yields the protein CASSLGQAPYGYTF.

This clone was seen a single time. The chain has TRBV11-3 and TRBJ2-6; no reliable D call. V lost 0 bases and J 0 bases, leaving 6 bases between the germline ends. CDR3 length: 16 amino acids. CDR1 is SGHNT, CDR2 YENEEA, per germline. The CDR3 DNA sequence: TGTGCCAGCAGCTTAGATCAGGACTCTGGGGCCAACGTCCTGACTTTC. As protein: CASSLDQDSGANVLTF.

The chain employs TRBV6-4 and TRBJ2-3; 14 positions match TRBD2. Germline CDR1 is MRHNA and CDR2 is SNTAGT. With V trimmed by 6 bases and J by 5 bases, 7 bases remained unmatched. The CDR3 totals 16 residues. CDR3 sequence: CASSPGTSGGGDTQYF. The CDR3 DNA reads TGTGCCAGCAGCCCCGGGACTAGCGGGGGTGGAGATACGCAGTATTTT.

This chain connects TRBV6-5 to TRBJ2-7; 7 bases are shared with TRBD2. Germline V gene data show CDR1 as MNHEY and CDR2 as SVGAGI. The CDR3 length is 15 residues. After removal of 0 bases from V and 1 base from J, the junction contained 3 bases not matched to a gene. This chain's CDR3 is CASSYSGTISYEQYF. As DNA, the CDR3 is TGTGCCAGCAGTTACTCGGGGACTATATCCTACGAGCAGTACTTC.

The gene calls are TRBV6-5 and TRBJ1-2; D gene unclear. Trimming left V 0 bases short and J 2 bases short, with 10 bases between. CDR3 size: 15 residues. Germline loops: CDR1 MNHEY, CDR2 SVGAGI. CDR3 sequence: CASSYSSRRNYGYTF. The CDR3 DNA reads as TGTGCCAGCAGTTACTCGTCCAGGAGGAACTATGGCTACACCTTC.

The V and J genes are TRBV18 and TRBJ1-6; TRBD1 matches 11 bases. The V and J ends lost 1 base and 7 bases, in that order; junction bases with no gene match: 3. The CDR3 totals 16 residues. The germline V gene has CDR1 KGHSH and CDR2 LQKENI. DNA for the CDR3: TGTGCCAGCTCACCACAGGACAGGGGGCTCAATTCACCCCTCCACTTT. It translates to CASSPQDRGLNSPLHF.

This chain links TRBV5-1 with TRBJ1-4; D not resolved. This CDR3 contains 15 residues. V was pared by 0 bases and J by 4 bases, with 10 bases between. The germline V gene encodes CDR1 SGHRS and CDR2 YFSETQ. As DNA, the CDR3 is TGCGCCAGCAGCTTGGTAACCGGGTTTAATGAAAAACTGTTTTTT. Translated, it gives CASSLVTGFNEKLFF.

The chain carries TRBV19 and TRBJ1-5; 8 bases fit TRBD1. With V trimmed by 3 bases and J by 5 bases, 6 bases remained unmatched. The CDR3 runs to 15 residues. CDR1 LNHDA and CDR2 SQIVND come from the germline V gene (reference sequence). CDR3 bases: TGTGCCAGTAGTATCGGACAGGGCCAATATCAGCCCCAGCATTTT. This sequence encodes CASSIGQGQYQPQHF.

The gene calls are TRBV27 and TRBJ1-5, with 7 bases fitting TRBD1. CDR1 MNHEY and CDR2 SMNVEV come from the germline V gene (reference sequence). The length of the CDR3 is 16 residues. The J segment lost 2 bases and the V segment lost 4 bases, leaving 8 bases of the junction unmatched. The CDR3 region is CASSSNRGVGNQPQHF. In DNA form, the CDR3 reads TGTGCCAGCAGTTCAAACAGGGGCGTGGGCAATCAGCCCCAGCATTTT.

The CDR3 nucleotides read TGTGCCAGCAGTGAAATGGCAGCGGGGGTAGATACGCAGTATTTT. Translated: CASSEMAAGVDTQYF. V is TRBV6-1 and J is TRBJ2-3; 8 positions match TRBD2. The ends lost 2 bases at V and 5 bases at J; junction bases unmatched: 6. Germline CDR1 reads MNHNS; CDR2 reads SASEGT. The CDR3 loop spans 15 amino acids.

The table lists this clone with a few counts. The chain combines TRBV5-1 with TRBJ2-7; D might be TRBD1 (5 bases). This CDR3 comprises 13 residues. Germline V gene lookup returns CDR1 SGHRS and CDR2 YFSETQ. Trimming cost V 2 bases and J 3 bases, with 9 bases left between them. This CDR3 reads CASSFNRNYEQYF. CDR3 DNA sequence: TGCGCCAGCAGCTTTAACAGGAACTACGAGCAGTACTTC.

The chain has TRBV3-1 (or the pseudogene TRBV3-2) and TRBJ1-4, with D possibly being TRBD1 (5 bases). In germline, CDR1 is LGHDT, CDR2 YNNKEL (reference sequence). This CDR3 has 16 amino acids. Trimming removed 4 bases from V and 4 bases from J, with 16 bases in between. CDR3 protein: CASSPRSGQRNEKLFF. The CDR3 bases are TGTGCCAGCAGCCCTCGATCAGGACAACGTAATGAAAAACTGTTTTTT.

V gene TRBV6-5 combines with J gene TRBJ2-1; the D is unclear. Trimming left V 6 bases short and J 0 bases short, with 9 bases between. CDR3 size: 14 residues. Germline-derived CDR1 and CDR2 are MNHEY and SVGAGI. The CDR3 here is CASRLLSSYNEQFF. The CDR3 DNA reads as TGTGCCAGCAGACTCCTAAGCTCCTACAATGAGCAGTTCTTC.